Each of the 16 T cell receptor beta chains below was sequenced from the same sample in a study of post-analysis software for immune sequencing data. Notes on the study in general: Four or five TRBV segments were more frequent in patients than controls; TRBV5-6, TRBV5-1 and TRBV20-1 belonged to this group.

TCR beta cDNA libraries had unique molecular identifiers. TCRdb ran MiXCR on the PCR reads and lists one entry per CDR3 protein. The sample lists 750,000 to 950,000 distinct CDR3 sequences, roughly 58% seen once, with over 4% in the top ten. Antigens of these TCRs are unknown. The specimen was blood. The receptor source for this set is a girl aged 5 to 17 with multiple sclerosis.

This clonotype was found a few times. The chain uses TRBV29-1 and TRBJ2-3, with 7 bases identical to TRBD1. The CDR3 covers 15 residues. The germline V gene has CDR1 SQVTM and CDR2 ANQGSEA. V shed 1 base, J shed 0 bases, and the junction held 4 bases outside the gene matches. DNA for the CDR3: TGCAGCGTTGAAGCCGGGGACAGTAGCACAGATACGCAGTATTTT. It translates to CSVEAGDSSTDTQYF.

V and J are TRBV12-3 or TRBV12-4 and TRBJ1-1; D is unclear. The CDR3 covers 14 residues. The germline V and J ends were trimmed by 6 bases and 2 bases, with 13 bases remaining between them. The CDR3 sequence is CASRDSPGNTEAFF. CDR3 in DNA: TGTGCCAGCAGGGACTCTCCGGGCAACACTGAAGCTTTCTTT.

The CDR3 loop reads CASSRRERDEQYF. As DNA, the CDR3 is TGTGCCAGCAGTCGGCGGGAGAGGGACGAGCAGTACTTC. The J gene is TRBJ2-7, the V gene TRBV2; 7 bases align to TRBD2. V was pared by 5 bases and J by 5 bases, with 6 bases of the junction left unmatched. Germline CDR1 is SNHLY and CDR2 is FYNNEI. The length of the CDR3 is 13 residues.

The J gene is TRBJ2-3, the V gene TRBV25-1, with 8 bases that match TRBD2. The CDR3 covers 14 residues. Germline CDR1 is MGHDK and CDR2 is SYGVNS. The V gene end was trimmed by 8 bases and the J gene end by 2 bases; junction bases not matched to a gene: 6. CDR3 sequence: CASLSGSFTDTQYF. CDR3 coding DNA: TGTGCCAGCTTGAGCGGGAGTTTCACAGATACGCAGTATTTT.

V gene TRBV4-2 combines with J gene TRBJ2-3; no reliable D call. Looked up from germline, CDR1 is LGHNA and CDR2 is YNFKEQ. This CDR3 has 16 residues. Deletions cut 3 bases from V and 1 base from J, with 14 bases between. The DNA of the CDR3 is TGTGCCAGCAGCCAGGAACCAGGAGCTCGCACAGATACGCAGTATTTT. It encodes CASSQEPGARTDTQYF.

This clonotype has a handful of counts. This chain connects TRBV3-1 to TRBJ2-7; weak D call: TRBD2 (5 bases). V shed 6 bases and J shed 3 bases, with 9 bases lying between them. The CDR3 extends over 12 amino acids. Per germline, CDR1 LGHDT and CDR2 YNNKEL (reference sequence). CDR3: CASSPDYYEQYF. The CDR3 DNA is TGTGCCAGCAGTCCCGACTACTACGAGCAGTACTTC.

This chain links TRBV20-1 with TRBJ2-7, with TRBD2 matching 8 bases. Per germline, CDR1 DFQATT and CDR2 SNEGSKA (reference sequence). Trimming took 3 bases from V and 4 from J; bases not matched to a gene: 14. The CDR3 loop spans 16 amino acids. Written as DNA, the CDR3 is TGCAGTGCTAGGATAGCGGGGTTGGGGGTTAGGTACGAGCAGTACTTC. It codes for CSARIAGLGVRYEQYF.

The CDR3 region is CASKQGWGQPQHF. CDR3 sequence (DNA): TGTGCCAGCAAACAGGGCTGGGGTCAGCCCCAGCATTTT. The chain combines TRBV5-5 with TRBJ1-5; tentative D call: TRBD1 (6 bases). Trimming pared 6 bases from V and 6 bases from J, leaving 13 bases between. CDR1 is SGHKS and CDR2 is YYEKEE in the germline V gene (reference sequence). This CDR3 is built from 13 residues. Filled out from reference TRBV5-5 and TRBJ1-5, the complete variable domain reads DAGVTQSPTHLIKTRGQQVTLRCSPISGHKSVSWYQQVLGQGPQFIFQYYEKEERGRGNFPDRFSARQFPNYSSELNVNALLLGDSALYLCASKQGWGQPQHFGDGTRLSIL.

This clonotype was seen only once. Written as DNA, the CDR3 is TGTGCCACCAGTGATGGCAGGGCAGATACGCAGTATTTT. Its protein is CATSDGRADTQYF. J is TRBJ2-3 and V is TRBV24-1, with D possibly being TRBD1 (5 bases). Germline lookup yields CDR1 KGHDR and CDR2 SFDVKD. This CDR3 is 13 amino acids long. V dropped 3 bases and J dropped 4 bases, with 7 bases sitting between them.

J is TRBJ2-7 and V is TRBV10-3; the match to TRBD1 covers 7 bases. The CDR3 spans 13 residues. The V gene's germline CDR1 is ENHRY and CDR2 SYGVKD. Germline trimming cut 7 bases from V and 3 bases from J; bases unmatched to any gene: 6. The CDR3 loop reads CAITRDSSYEQYF. DNA for the CDR3: TGTGCCATCACCAGGGACAGCAGCTACGAGCAGTACTTC.

This clonotype was counted only a few times. This sequence joins TRBV20-1 and TRBJ2-1, with D uncertain. Looked up from germline, CDR1 is DFQATT and CDR2 is SNEGSKA (reference sequence). The CDR3 is made up of 14 amino acids. Trimming left V 1 base short and J 1 base short, with 8 bases between. This CDR3 is CSARGSNSYNEQFF. The CDR3 DNA follows: TGCAGTGCTAGAGGCAGCAATTCCTACAATGAGCAGTTCTTC.

The rearrangement links TRBV29-1 to TRBJ2-5; unclear D gene. Germline CDR1 reads SQVTM; CDR2 reads ANQGSEA. The length of the CDR3 is 14 residues. V lost 4 bases, J lost 4 bases, and 16 bases lay in between. This chain's CDR3 is CSVVPIRSGETQYF. In nucleotides, the CDR3 is TGCAGCGTTGTCCCAATAAGGAGTGGAGAGACCCAGTACTTC. Based on the CDR3 plus reference TRBV29-1 and TRBJ2-5, the full variable domain is SAVISQKPSRDICQRGTSLTIQCQVDSQVTMMFWYRQQPGQSLTLIATANQGSEATYESGFVIDKFPISRPNLTFSTLTVSNMSPEDSSIYLCSVVPIRSGETQYFGPGTRLLVL.

The chain combines TRBV10-3 with TRBJ1-1; D remains ambiguous. The CDR3 spans 13 residues. Looked up from germline, CDR1 is ENHRY and CDR2 is SYGVKD. The V gene lost 4 bases and the J gene lost 5 bases, with 11 bases spanning the gap. CDR3 sequence reads: CAISGQAGTEAFF. CDR3 bases: TGTGCCATCAGTGGCCAGGCAGGAACTGAAGCTTTCTTT.

For this clonotype: The germline gene is not matched at one end of the junction; a read error may be the cause. In nucleotides, the CDR3 is TGCGCCAGCAGCTTTTTGGTTGGCAGCACCGGGGAGCGGTTTTTT. The encoded protein is CASSFLVGSTGERFF. This chain connects TRBV5-1 to TRBJ2-2; D may be TRBD2 (5 bases). Germline CDR1 is SGHRS and CDR2 is YFSETQ. CDR3 length: 15 residues.

This chain joins TRBV5-1 and TRBJ2-3; D is ambiguous. This CDR3 is built from 15 residues. The ends were cut back, 0 bases at V and 1 base at J, with 9 bases in the middle. Looked up from germline, CDR1 is SGHRS and CDR2 is YFSETQ. The CDR3 DNA sequence: TGCGCCAGCAGCTTGGCCTTCAGCCGCACAGATACGCAGTATTTT. Translation gives CASSLAFSRTDTQYF.

V is TRBV14 and J is TRBJ2-7, with 8 nucleotides matching TRBD1. CDR3 length equals 15 residues. Germline trimming cut 7 bases from V and 0 bases from J; bases unmatched to any gene: 8. Germline CDR1 and CDR2: SGHDN and FVKESK. CDR3 amino acids: CASTEDRVISYEQYF. The CDR3 bases are TGTGCCAGCACCGAGGACAGGGTGATCTCCTACGAGCAGTACTTC.